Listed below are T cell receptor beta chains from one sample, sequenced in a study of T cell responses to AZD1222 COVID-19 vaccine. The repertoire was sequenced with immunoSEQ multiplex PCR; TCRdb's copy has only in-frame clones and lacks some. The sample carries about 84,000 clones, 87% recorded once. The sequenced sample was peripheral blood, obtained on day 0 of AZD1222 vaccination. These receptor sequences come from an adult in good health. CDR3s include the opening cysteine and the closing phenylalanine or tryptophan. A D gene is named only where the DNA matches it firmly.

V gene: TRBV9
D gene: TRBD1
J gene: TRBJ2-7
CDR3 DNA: TGTGCCAGCAGCGTTGGGACAGGGACCTACGAGCAGTACTTC
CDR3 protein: CASSVGTGTYEQYF

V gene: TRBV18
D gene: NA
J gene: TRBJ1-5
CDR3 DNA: TGTGCCAGCTCACCACTCGACGACCCGAATCAGCCCCAGCATTTT
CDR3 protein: CASSPLDDPNQPQHF

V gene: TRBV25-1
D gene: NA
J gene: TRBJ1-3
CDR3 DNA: TGTGCCAGCAGTCCCCTCCGGACAAGGGGCGGCGCCACCATATATTTT
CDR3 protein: CASSPLRTRGGATIYF

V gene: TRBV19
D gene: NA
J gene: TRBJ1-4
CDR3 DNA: TGTGCCTCTAAGGCATCAACTAATGAAAAACTGTTTTTT
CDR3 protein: CASKASTNEKLFF

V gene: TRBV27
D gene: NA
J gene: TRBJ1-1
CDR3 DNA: TGTGCCAGCAGGGGTAACGTGTTAGCGACTGAAGCTTTCTTT
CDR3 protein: CASRGNVLATEAFF

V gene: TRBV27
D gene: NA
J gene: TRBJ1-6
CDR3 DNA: TGTGCCAGCAGTCTCGGGGCATATTCACCCCTCCACTTT
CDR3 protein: CASSLGAYSPLHF

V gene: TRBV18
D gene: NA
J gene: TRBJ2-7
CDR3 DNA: TGTGCCAGCTCAGCCGACGGATACGAGCAGTACTTC
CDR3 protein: CASSADGYEQYF

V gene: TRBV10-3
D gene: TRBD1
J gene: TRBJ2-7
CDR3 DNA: TGTGCCATCAGGGACAGGCTCTACGAGCAGTACTTC
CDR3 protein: CAIRDRLYEQYF

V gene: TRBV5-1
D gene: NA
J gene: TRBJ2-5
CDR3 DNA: TGCGCCAGCAGCTTGTCTCAAGAGACCCAGTACTTC
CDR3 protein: CASSLSQETQYF

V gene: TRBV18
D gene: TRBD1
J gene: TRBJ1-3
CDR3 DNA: TGTGCCAGCTCCCCGGGACAGGGGAGAAACACCATATATTTT
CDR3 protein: CASSPGQGRNTIYF

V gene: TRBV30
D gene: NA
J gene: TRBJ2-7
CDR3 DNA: TGTGCCTGGAATCGCGGGACAGAAGTCTACGAGCAGTACTTC
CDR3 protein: CAWNRGTEVYEQYF

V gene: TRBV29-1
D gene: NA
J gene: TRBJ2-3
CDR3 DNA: TGCAGCGTTGAGAAGGGCGTTGGCACAGATACGCAGTATTTT
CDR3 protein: CSVEKGVGTDTQYF

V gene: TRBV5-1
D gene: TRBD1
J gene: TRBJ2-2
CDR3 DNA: TGCGCCAGCGGCCCCGGGACAGAAAACACCGGGGAGCTGTTTTTT
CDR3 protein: CASGPGTENTGELFF